This TCR beta chain was recovered during a study of HIV-infected children after antiretroviral therapy interruption. Turning to the study itself: Interruption group median age 9.5 years; continuous group about 8 years. Recorded EBV and CMV exposure existed for most children.

The TCR library was built from RNA with a 3' RACE protocol and unique molecular identifiers. TCRdb passed the 3' RACE reads through MiXCR, listing each CDR3 protein once. The table lists some 40,000 distinct CDR3 sequences, more than 6.5% of them singletons. This clonotype was counted at least ten times. The CDR3 spans 18 residues. Germline CDR1 LGHNA, CDR2 YNFKEQ. After removal of 3 bases from V and 3 bases from J, the junction contained 15 bases not matched to a gene. Treatment indicated: PENTA 11 planned treatment interruption arm or continuous ART arm. The receptor was derived from a pool of human donors with HIV. The source was CD45RA+ CD4+ T cells from PBMCs, pooled from several time points, collected from a donor given antiretroviral therapy, either interrupted or continuous. Subset defined: naive CD4+ CD45RA+ CD45RO- T cells. V gene TRBV4-2 combines with J gene TRBJ2-5, with 8 positions matching TRBD2. The CDR3 here is CASSHAPRGTSREETQYF. CDR3 coding DNA: TGTGCCAGCAGCCATGCCCCCCGAGGGACTAGTCGTGAAGAGACCCAGTACTTC.